This entry is about one TCR beta chain. Its antigen is undetermined. This sample is part of a study of blood T cells in healthy people across ages. Study conclusions and caveats: PBMCs left unsorted prevented a conclusive naive versus antigen-experienced comparison.

The V end lost 6 bases, the J end lost 3 bases, and 14 bases lay between the germline ends. The CDR3 consists of 15 residues. Together with a sample-barcoded 5' primer, a J-beta primer mix was included in a second PCR lasting about 7 to 11 cycles. TCRdb used MiXCR to reprocess the 5' RACE reads, holding one entry per CDR3 protein. The table records about 970,000 distinct CDR3 sequences, 51% of them present only once. This TCR was sampled from a woman between 55 and 75 years old in good health. V gene TRBV12-3 or TRBV12-4 combines with J gene TRBJ2-2; possible D gene TRBD1, 6 bases. The material sequenced was blood. The CDR3 is CASREARGDTGELFF. The CDR3 DNA follows: TGTGCCAGCAGAGAGGCCAGGGGAGACACCGGGGAGCTGTTTTTT.